The source of this T cell receptor (beta chain) is a study of blood T cell repertoires in COVID-19 (dated by TCRdb to 2020 to 2022). In terms of the full investigation: The collaborator samples originated in the United States, Italy and Spain and spanned the acute and convalescent phases of COVID-19. The prospective study material was composed of cDNA or gDNA derived from T cells, B-cell-depleted T cells, or PBMCs. Subjects who had been exposed to COVID-19, were actively infected with it, or had recovered from it provided the deeply sampled blood TCRbeta repertoires that made up the dataset. The repertoires were released in a freely available public database meant as a resource for research on the immune response to SARS-CoV-2. The samples were drawn from two sources: the first 160 participants of the ongoing ImmuneRACE study, and 950 to 1,500 subjects contributed by 6 global collaborators. Sample metadata almost always included a de-identified subject ID, COVID-19 status, age in years and sex. Where available, HLA class I and class II types were taken from metadata supplied by the sample provider and were not determined by assay-based typing.

Participants in the prospective study were aged 18 to 89 years, lived in over 20 United States geographic areas, and enrolled through a virtual design. In the prospective study, participants were assigned to cohorts based on the clinical history participants reported in a screening survey and a study questionnaire. Exposed participants were defined as having been in contact with someone with a PCR-confirmed or clinician-diagnosed COVID-19 case within 2 weeks of study entry. In the prospective study, mobile phlebotomists collected whole blood, serum and a nasopharyngeal or oropharyngeal swab from each participant. Over a roughly two-month period, participants in the prospective study had the option of providing additional blood draws and questionnaires. Before DNA extraction, blood samples from the prospective study were shipped at room temperature or frozen. Points on this clone: Its specific antigen is unknown. It has no much larger one-base neighbor in the sample; base qualities were not kept.

Broader findings and caveats from the paper: How much clinical and demographic metadata was included differed by source and by participant, and the metadata was provided uncurated.

The immunoSEQ Assay, a bias-controlled multiplex PCR, was used to amplify TCRbeta CDR3 regions from genomic DNA. The paper's data handling went like this. Nucleated cell counts per sample were estimated from amplification of reference gene primers within the assay. Sequence reads were collapsed and filtered to measure the absolute abundance of every unique TCRbeta CDR3 rearrangement. Productive Simpson clonality was computed per sample as the square root of Simpson's diversity index over productive rearrangements. TCRdb mirrors the immuneACCESS table, restricted to in-frame sequences. Some clones are absent from its copies; in checked studies, under half trace to an unresolved V gene, and the reason for the others is unknown. D and trimming were read from the DNA, whereas the V and J calls and clone size are those reported in that table. For this sample there are approximately 300,000 clones; more than 85% appear just once. The ten largest clones represent about 4% of the sample.

Input material: PBMCs or T cells enriched from blood (not recorded which). The origin of this receptor is a woman aged 25 to 39 who had been exposed to COVID-19.

This receptor has the CDR3 CASSPIGGSSGNTIYF. Here is the DNA: TGCGCCAGCAGCCCCATCGGGGGTAGCTCTGGAAACACCATATATTTT. Here the chain combines TRBV5-1 and TRBJ1-3; TRBD1 is possibly the D segment (5 matching bases). V lost 4 bases and J lost 0 bases; the stretch between them is 14 bases long. CDR1 is given as SGHRS and CDR2 as YFSETQ, both from the germline V gene. Reading from cysteine to phenylalanine, the CDR3 counts 16 amino acids. Only the CDR3 part of the read is kept: 48 bases, read in frame from the first base. The reference TRBV5-1 and TRBJ1-3 proteins fill in what lies around the CDR3, so the full variable domain reads KAGVTQTPRYLIKTRGQQVTLSCSPISGHRSVSWYQQTPGQGLQFLFEYFSETQRNKGNFPGRFSGRQFSNSRSEMNVSTLELGDSALYLCASSPIGGSSGNTIYFGEGSWLTVV.